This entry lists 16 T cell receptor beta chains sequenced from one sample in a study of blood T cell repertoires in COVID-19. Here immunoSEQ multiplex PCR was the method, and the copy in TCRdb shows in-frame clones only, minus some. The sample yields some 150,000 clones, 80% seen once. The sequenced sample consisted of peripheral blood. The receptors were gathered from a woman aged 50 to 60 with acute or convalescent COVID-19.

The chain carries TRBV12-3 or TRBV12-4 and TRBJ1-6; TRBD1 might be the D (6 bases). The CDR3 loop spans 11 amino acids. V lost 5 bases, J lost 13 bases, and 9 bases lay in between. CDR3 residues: CASSTQGPLHF. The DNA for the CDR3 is TGTGCCAGCAGTACCCAGGGGCCCCTCCACTTT.

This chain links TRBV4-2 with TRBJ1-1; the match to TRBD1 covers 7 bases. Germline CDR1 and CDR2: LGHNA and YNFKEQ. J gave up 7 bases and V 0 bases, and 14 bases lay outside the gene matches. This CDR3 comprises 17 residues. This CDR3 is CASSQDLQGTSFSEAFF. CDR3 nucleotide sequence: TGTGCCAGCAGCCAAGATCTACAGGGGACCTCCTTTAGTGAAGCTTTCTTT.

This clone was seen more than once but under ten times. The CDR3 DNA reads TGTGCCAGCTGCGAGGGGGCTTTGACTGAAGCTTTCTTT. Protein: CASCEGALTEAFF. The chain joins TRBV12-3 or TRBV12-4 to TRBJ1-1; TRBD1 aligns across 7 bases. The CDR3 consists of 13 residues. With 8 bases clipped from V and 5 bases from J, the junction kept 8 bases outside the gene matches.

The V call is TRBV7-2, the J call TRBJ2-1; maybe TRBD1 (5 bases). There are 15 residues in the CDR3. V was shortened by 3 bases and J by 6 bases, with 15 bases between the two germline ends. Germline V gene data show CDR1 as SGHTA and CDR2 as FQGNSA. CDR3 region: CASSFGQPYLNEQFF. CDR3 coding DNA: TGTGCCAGCAGCTTTGGACAACCTTACCTCAATGAGCAGTTCTTC.

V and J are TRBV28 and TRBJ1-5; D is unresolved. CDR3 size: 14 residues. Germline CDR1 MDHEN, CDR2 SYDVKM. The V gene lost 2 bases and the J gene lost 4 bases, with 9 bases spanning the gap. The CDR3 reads CASSLGGPNQPQHF. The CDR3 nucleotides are TGTGCCAGCAGTTTAGGAGGGCCAAATCAGCCCCAGCATTTT.

Here the CDR3 DNA reads TGCAGCGTTGCAGGGAATGAAGCTTTCTTT. It encodes CSVAGNEAFF. This chain links TRBV29-1 with TRBJ1-1; D is possibly TRBD1 (5 bases). CDR1 is SQVTM, CDR2 ANQGSEA, per germline. Trimming shortened V by 4 bases and J by 7 bases, and 7 bases separated the two germline ends. This CDR3 region has 10 residues.

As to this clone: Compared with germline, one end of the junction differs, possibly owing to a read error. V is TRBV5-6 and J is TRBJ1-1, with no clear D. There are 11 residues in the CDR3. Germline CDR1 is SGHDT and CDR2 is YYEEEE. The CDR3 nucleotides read TGTGCCAGCAGCCTTAACAGTGAAGCTTTCTTT. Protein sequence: CASSLNSEAFF.

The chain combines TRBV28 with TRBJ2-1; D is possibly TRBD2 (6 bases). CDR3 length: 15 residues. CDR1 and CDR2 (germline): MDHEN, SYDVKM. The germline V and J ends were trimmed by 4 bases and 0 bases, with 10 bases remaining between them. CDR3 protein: CASSWGVRSYNEQFF. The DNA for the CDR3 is TGTGCCAGCAGTTGGGGGGTCCGCTCCTACAATGAGCAGTTCTTC.

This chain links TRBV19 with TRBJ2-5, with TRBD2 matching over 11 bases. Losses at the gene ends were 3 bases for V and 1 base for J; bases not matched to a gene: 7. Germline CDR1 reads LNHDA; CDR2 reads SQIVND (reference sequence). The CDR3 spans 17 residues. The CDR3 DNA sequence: TGTGCCAGTAGTATGGCTAGCGGGGGGACATCCCAAGAGACCCAGTACTTC. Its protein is CASSMASGGTSQETQYF.

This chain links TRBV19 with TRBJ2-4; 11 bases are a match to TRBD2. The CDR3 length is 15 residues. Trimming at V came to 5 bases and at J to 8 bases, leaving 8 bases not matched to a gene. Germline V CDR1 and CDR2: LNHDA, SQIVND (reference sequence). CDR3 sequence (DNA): TGTGCCAGTAGTGTTCAACTAGCGGGGGATCACATTCAGTACTTC. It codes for CASSVQLAGDHIQYF.

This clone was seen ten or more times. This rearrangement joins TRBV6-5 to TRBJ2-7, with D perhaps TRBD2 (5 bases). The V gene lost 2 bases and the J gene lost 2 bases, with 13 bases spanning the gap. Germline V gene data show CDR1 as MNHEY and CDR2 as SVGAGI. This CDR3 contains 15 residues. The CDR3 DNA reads TGTGCCAGCAGTTACGACTCGAGCGGAGCCTACGAGCAGTACTTC. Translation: CASSYDSSGAYEQYF.

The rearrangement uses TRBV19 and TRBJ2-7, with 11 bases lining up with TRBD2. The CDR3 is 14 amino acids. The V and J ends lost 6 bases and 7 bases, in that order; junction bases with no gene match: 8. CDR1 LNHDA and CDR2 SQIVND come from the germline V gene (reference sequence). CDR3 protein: CASRDSGGADEQYF. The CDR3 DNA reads TGTGCCAGTAGAGATAGCGGGGGGGCCGATGAGCAGTACTTC.

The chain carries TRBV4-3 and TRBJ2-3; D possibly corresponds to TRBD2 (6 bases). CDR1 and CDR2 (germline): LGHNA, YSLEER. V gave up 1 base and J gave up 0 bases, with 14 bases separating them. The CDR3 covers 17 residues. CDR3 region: CASSQVGRGPSTDTQYF. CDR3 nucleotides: TGCGCCAGCAGCCAAGTAGGGCGGGGACCTAGCACAGATACGCAGTATTTT.

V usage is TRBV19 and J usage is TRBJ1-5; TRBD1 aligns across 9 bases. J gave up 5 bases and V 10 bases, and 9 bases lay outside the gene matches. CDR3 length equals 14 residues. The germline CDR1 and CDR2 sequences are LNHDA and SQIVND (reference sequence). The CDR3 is CATRLQGAYQPQHF. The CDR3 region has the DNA TGTGCCACCAGGCTACAGGGGGCATATCAGCCCCAGCATTTT.

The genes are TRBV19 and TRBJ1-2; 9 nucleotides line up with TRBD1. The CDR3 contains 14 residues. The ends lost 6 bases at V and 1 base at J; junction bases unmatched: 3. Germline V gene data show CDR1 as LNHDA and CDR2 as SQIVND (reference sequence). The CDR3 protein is CASSGQGNNYGYTF. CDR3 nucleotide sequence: TGTGCCAGTAGCGGACAGGGGAATAACTATGGCTACACCTTC.

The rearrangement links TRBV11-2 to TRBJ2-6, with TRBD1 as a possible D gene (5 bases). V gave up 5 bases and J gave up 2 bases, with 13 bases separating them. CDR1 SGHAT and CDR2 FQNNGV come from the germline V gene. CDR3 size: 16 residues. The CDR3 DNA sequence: TGTGCCAGCAGCCCTAAAGGGGCAGCTGGGGCCAACGTCCTGACTTTC. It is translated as CASSPKGAAGANVLTF.